A selection of T cell receptor beta chains follows, all from one sample in a study of cytomegalovirus exposure and HLA in healthy donors. Method: immunoSEQ multiplex PCR; TCRdb's copy keeps in-frame clones and lacks some. The sample contains tens of thousands of clones, 80% to 95% of which appear only once. Sequencing was performed on PBMCs. All receptors derive from a woman aged 25 to 39 in good health and CMV-seropositive. CDR3s include the opening cysteine and the closing phenylalanine or tryptophan. A D gene is named only where the DNA matches it firmly. Size is omitted from some rows. Given values are once, few, many or a class for expanded clones.

TRBV7-3	-	15	TRBJ2-7	-	CASSLTRDRNYEQYF
TRBV11-2	-	14	TRBJ2-7	-	CASSHSTEPYEQYF
TRBV18	-	12	TRBJ1-1	-	CASSPASAEAFF
TRBV7-9	TRBD1	16	TRBJ1-2	-	CASSPQGQGANYGYTF
TRBV5-4	-	15	TRBJ1-1	-	CASSFRTRRNTEAFF
TRBV6-1	TRBD1	15	TRBJ2-7	-	CASSERTGWAYEQYF
TRBV11-2	TRBD2	16	TRBJ2-1	-	CASSLGTSGTYNEQFF
TRBV7-3	TRBD1	15	TRBJ2-2	few	CASSLRQGSYGELFF
TRBV10-3	-	13	TRBJ2-3	once	CAISAGITDTQYF
TRBV19	TRBD1	14	TRBJ1-4	-	CASRRQGGDEKLFF
TRBV19	TRBD2	15	TRBJ2-3	-	CASSTSGSSADTQYF
TRBV6-6	-	11	TRBJ2-5	once	CASSTGETQYF
TRBV5-1	TRBD2	19	TRBJ2-1	once	CASSSSRGAGETFYSEQFF
TRBV19	-	13	TRBJ2-5	-	CASSTTGPETQYF
TRBV7-6	-	14	TRBJ2-1	-	CASSLGVGADEQFF
TRBV5-8	TRBD2	16	TRBJ2-3	-	CASSLGIAGVSDTQYF
TRBV5-1	-	14	TRBJ1-2	-	CASSEGITNYGYTF
TRBV19	TRBD1	13	TRBJ2-7	-	CASSTTGGGEQYF
TRBV28	TRBD1	17	TRBJ1-2	-	CASSFRDRGHRSYGYTF
TRBV5-4	TRBD1	15	TRBJ2-1	-	CASSGTGALYNEQFF
TRBV27	-	15	TRBJ2-5	-	CASSRVGSRRETQYF
TRBV5-1	TRBD1	13	TRBJ2-7	-	CASRQGQGWEQYF
TRBV28	TRBD1	15	TRBJ2-1	-	CASSFGDRWYNEQFF
TRBV7-2	TRBD1	15	TRBJ2-3	-	CASSLGGQKADTQYF
TRBV28	TRBD1	15	TRBJ2-3	-	CASSYSGTGTDTQYF
TRBV5-1	TRBD2	16	TRBJ2-1	-	CASSGNSGRLYIEQFF
TRBV14	-	14	TRBJ1-1	-	CASSRRTQVTEAFF
TRBV5-6	-	17	TRBJ1-2	few	CASSLGQEHSILYGYTF
TRBV4-3	TRBD1	16	TRBJ1-1	-	CASSRGQGAWNTEAFF
TRBV5-4	TRBD1	15	TRBJ2-5	-	CASNHPTGSQETQYF
TRBV28	TRBD2	15	TRBJ2-1	-	CASSPRPTSSNEQFF
TRBV29-1	TRBD1	13	TRBJ2-2	-	CSARTGNTGELFF
TRBV28	-	14	TRBJ2-7	-	CASSVAGIVYEQYF
TRBV19	TRBD2	14	TRBJ2-7	-	CASSHSGSGYEQYF
TRBV28	TRBD2	19	TRBJ2-7	few	CASSSGWGLAGTSLYEQYF
TRBV7-9	-	11	TRBJ1-1	-	CASSFGGEAFF
TRBV19	TRBD1	15	TRBJ2-7	once	CASSPRTGNSYEQYF
TRBV4-1	-	12	TRBJ2-7	once	CASSQVTHEQYF
TRBV19	TRBD2	15	TRBJ2-3	-	CASSRTSGRTDTQYF
TRBV5-1	-	14	TRBJ2-7	-	CASSLGAGQYEQYF
TRBV28	TRBD1	17	TRBJ1-2	-	CASSLSPGAGGAVGYTF
TRBV11-3	-	13	TRBJ2-2	-	CASSIGRVGELFF
TRBV7-4	TRBD2	16	TRBJ2-7	-	CASLFVGTSSSYEQYF
TRBV6-5	TRBD1	13	TRBJ1-1	-	CASSTTGIPGAFF
TRBV7-9	TRBD2	17	TRBJ2-3	-	CASSLGSVAGVTDTQYF